A single sample gave rise to the 2 T cell receptor beta chains below, sequenced in a study of graft-versus-host responses after intestinal transplantation. Profiled with immunoSEQ multiplex PCR; TCRdb holds only in-frame clones, not every one. The profile shows roughly 93,000 clones, 85% to 95% of them singletons. No antigen has been identified for these receptors. The sequencing here drew on unstimulated CD8+ T cells sorted from spleen or lymph node cells, taken before transplant. Every receptor here comes from a human donor who was the organ donor for an intestinal transplant.

The chain recombines TRBV9 with TRBJ2-7; D gene unclear. This CDR3 comprises 18 residues. Germline loops: CDR1 SGDLS, CDR2 YYNGEE. Trimming removed 0 bases at V and 1 base at J, with 20 bases between. CDR3 sequence (DNA): TGTGCCAGCAGCGTAGCCGGGTTGACGTCTAGTGGTTCCTACGAGCAGTACTTC. It yields the protein CASSVAGLTSSGSYEQYF. Filled out from reference TRBV9 and TRBJ2-7, the complete variable domain reads DSGVTQTPKHLITATGQRVTLRCSPRSGDLSVYWYQQSLDQGLQFLIQYYNGEERAKGNILERFSAQQFPDLHSELNLSSLELGDSALYFCASSVAGLTSSGSYEQYFGPGTRLTVT.

V gene TRBV28 combines with J gene TRBJ2-7; D remains ambiguous. This CDR3 is 16 amino acids long. Germline-derived CDR1 and CDR2 are MDHEN and SYDVKM. The germline V and J ends were trimmed by 5 bases and 0 bases, with 17 bases remaining between them. The DNA for the CDR3 is TGTGCCAGCAGTCCCGCTCCGCGGATCCACTCCTACGAGCAGTACTTC. Amino acids: CASSPAPRIHSYEQYF.